Listed here is a single TCR beta chain. The antigen is not known. Donors were ostensibly healthy at sampling, although undocumented immune exposures were probable. Germline-derived CDR1 and CDR2 are SEHNR and FQNEAQ (reference sequence). CDR3 length: 16 amino acids. J gave up 4 bases and V 1 base, and 9 bases lay outside the gene matches. Primers: 60 Vbeta forward and 13 Jbeta reverse. Study processing details: About 12 million shared chains were among the roughly 80 million unique TCR beta chains that a later analysis counted. The table came from immunoSEQ multiplex PCR; TCRdb's copy has only in-frame clones and leaves some out. V, J and clone size were drawn from that table, and D and trimming were deduced from the DNA. Here the sample spans about 160,000 clones, approximately 79% being singletons. This record comes from a study of cytomegalovirus exposure and HLA in healthy donors. Whole-study results and caveats: For cytomegalovirus status, the classifier reportedly gave diagnoses with high specificity and sensitivity.

The sample consisted of PBMCs. The gene calls are TRBV7-9 and TRBJ2-7, with TRBD1 matching 8 bases. The sequence was collected from a man aged 35 to 55 in good health and CMV-seronegative. CDR3 protein: CASSLVGAGGVYEQYF. Written as DNA, the CDR3 is TGTGCCAGCAGCTTAGTTGGGGCAGGGGGCGTTTACGAGCAGTACTTC.